These 20 T cell receptor beta chains originate from one sample sequenced in a study of CD8 T cells in ankylosing spondylitis. TCRdb ran MiXCR on the 5' RACE reads and lists one entry per CDR3 protein. The sample holds around 150,000 distinct CDR3 sequences, 40% to 50% seen once. Input material: synovial fluid, either unsorted or a sorted T cell fraction (not recorded which). These receptors were obtained from a male donor with ankylosing spondylitis.

This clonotype was detected ten times or more. The V gene is TRBV27, the J gene TRBJ2-7; 13 bases match TRBD2. CDR1 is MNHEY, CDR2 SMNVEV, per germline (reference sequence). The V and J ends lost 5 bases and 6 bases, in that order; junction bases with no gene match: 7. The CDR3 has 15 amino acids. The CDR3 DNA follows: TGTGCCAGCAGTCAACTCGGGACTAGCGGGGTCGAGCAGTACTTC. As protein: CASSQLGTSGVEQYF.

J is TRBJ2-1 and V is TRBV27; 11 bases map to TRBD2. Germline CDR1 is MNHEY and CDR2 is SMNVEV (reference sequence). Germline trimming cut 2 bases from V and 3 bases from J; bases unmatched to any gene: 0. The CDR3 contains 15 residues. The CDR3 nucleotides are TGTGCCAGCAGTTTACTAGCGGGGGGCTACAATGAGCAGTTCTTC. Translating gives CASSLLAGGYNEQFF.

This clonotype has a handful of counts. This sequence joins TRBV20-1 and TRBJ2-3, with no clear D. Germline CDR1 and CDR2: DFQATT and SNEGSKA (reference sequence). The CDR3 is 14 amino acids. Trimming shortened V by 2 bases and J by 0 bases, and 9 bases separated the two germline ends. CDR3 amino acids: CSARIGSSTDTQYF. The DNA for the CDR3 is TGCAGTGCTAGAATAGGATCTAGCACAGATACGCAGTATTTT.

This clonotype has a handful of counts. CDR3: CAISGGLAENQETQYF. Written as DNA, the CDR3 is TGTGCCATCAGTGGAGGGCTAGCGGAGAACCAAGAGACCCAGTACTTC. This chain connects TRBV10-3 to TRBJ2-5, with TRBD2 matching over 7 bases. With 4 bases clipped from V and 0 bases from J, the junction kept 8 bases outside the gene matches. Germline CDR1 and CDR2: ENHRY and SYGVKD. CDR3 length equals 16 residues.

The chain has TRBV11-2 and TRBJ2-7; TRBD2 is a possible D gene (6 bases). Trimming left V 0 bases short and J 2 bases short, with 20 bases between. CDR1 and CDR2 from the germline V gene are SGHAT and FQNNGV. This CDR3 has 18 amino acids. The CDR3 DNA sequence: TGTGCCAGCAGCTTAGATCCCCAAGCGGGCAAGGAGGCCTACGAGCAGTACTTC. Translation: CASSLDPQAGKEAYEQYF.

In its sample, this clonotype ranks as medium-sized. J is TRBJ1-2 and V is TRBV27; D not resolved. Germline lookup yields CDR1 MNHEY and CDR2 SMNVEV (reference sequence). Trimming stripped 0 bases from V and 5 bases from J, with 7 bases between. This CDR3 spans 13 amino acids. The CDR3 region has the DNA TGTGCCAGCAGTTTATCAACGGGGTATGGCTACACCTTC. Protein: CASSLSTGYGYTF.

The chain has TRBV6-1 and TRBJ1-2; D uncertain. The CDR3 has 13 amino acids. Germline V gives CDR1 MNHNS, CDR2 SASEGT. Trimming removed 7 bases from V and 8 bases from J, with 17 bases in between. The CDR3 DNA is TGTGCCAGCACCAGTACAGAGGCTGGGGGCTACACCTTC. This translates into CASTSTEAGGYTF.

This clonotype occurred a few times. The chain recombines TRBV4-2 with TRBJ1-5; 7 nucleotides line up with TRBD1. This CDR3 has 21 residues. The junction had 17 bases not matched to a gene; V was cut back by 0 bases and J by 0 bases. Germline CDR1 and CDR2: LGHNA and YNFKEQ. The CDR3 DNA reads as TGTGCCAGCAGCCAAGATCTGAGACAGGGTTTCGGCGGGAATAGCAATCAGCCCCAGCATTTT. Its translation: CASSQDLRQGFGGNSNQPQHF.

In its sample, this clonotype was seen a few times. The V and J genes are TRBV11-2 and TRBJ1-3; D is undetermined. This CDR3 has 14 amino acids. Trimming stripped 1 base from V and 4 bases from J, with 8 bases between. Germline CDR1 and CDR2: SGHAT and FQNNGV. The CDR3 sequence: CASSLVSRGNTIYF. The CDR3 nucleotides are TGTGCCAGCAGCTTAGTCTCCCGAGGAAACACCATATATTTT.

The genes are TRBV20-1 and TRBJ2-1, with 8 bases identical to TRBD2. Germline values: CDR1 DFQATT, CDR2 SNEGSKA (reference sequence). The J segment lost 10 bases and the V segment lost 6 bases, leaving 17 bases of the junction unmatched. The length of the CDR3 is 15 residues. CDR3 loop: CSAPGGGLSGGEQFF. The CDR3, as DNA: TGCAGTGCCCCGGGGGGGGGCTTGAGTGGGGGAGAGCAGTTCTTC.

This clonotype showed up just a few times. The CDR3 nucleotides read TGCAGCGTTGATGGAGAGTTGCGGGGCACAGATACGCAGTATTTT. As protein: CSVDGELRGTDTQYF. V gene TRBV29-1 combines with J gene TRBJ2-3, with a weak D call TRBD2 (5 bases). CDR3 length: 15 amino acids. Germline loops: CDR1 SQVTM, CDR2 ANQGSEA. Between the trimmed V and J ends, which lost 3 bases and 1 base, there was a span of 14 bases.

The rearrangement links TRBV11-2 to TRBJ1-2; 10 nucleotides line up with TRBD1. Per germline, CDR1 SGHAT and CDR2 FQNNGV. The CDR3 loop spans 15 amino acids. The ends lost 4 bases at V and 6 bases at J; junction bases unmatched: 8. The CDR3 DNA sequence: TGTGCCAGCAGCTCCCTCCTGACAGGGGGCGATGGCTACACCTTC. It is translated as CASSSLLTGGDGYTF.

V and J are TRBV9 and TRBJ2-4; D perhaps matches TRBD2 (6 bases). Trimming took off 3 bases at V and 2 bases at J, with 12 bases between the two ends. The germline V gene encodes CDR1 SGDLS and CDR2 YYNGEE. The CDR3 totals 15 residues. In nucleotides, the CDR3 is TGTGCCAGCAGCGCCACTCTAGCGCCCAAAAACATTCAGTACTTC. Its protein is CASSATLAPKNIQYF.

V gene TRBV20-1 combines with J gene TRBJ2-5; no reliable D call. The CDR3 extends over 15 amino acids. V was trimmed by 0 bases and J by 5 bases, leaving 16 bases between them. CDR1 DFQATT and CDR2 SNEGSKA come from the germline V gene (reference sequence). The CDR3 nucleotides read TGCAGTGCTAGAGATCTGCTCCTTTGGGTGGAGACCCAGTACTTC. Amino acid sequence: CSARDLLLWVETQYF.

The sample holds a few counts of this clonotype. V and J are TRBV28 and TRBJ2-1; 13 bases fit TRBD2. CDR3 length equals 16 residues. Losses at the gene ends were 6 bases for V and 4 bases for J; bases not matched to a gene: 6. Looked up from germline, CDR1 is MDHEN and CDR2 is SYDVKM. The CDR3 nucleotides are TGTGCCAGCAGGCCTGGGACTAGCGGGAATTACAATGAGCAGTTCTTC. This translates into CASRPGTSGNYNEQFF.

This chain joins TRBV20-1 and TRBJ2-7; 7 nucleotides agree with TRBD2. The CDR3 loop spans 13 amino acids. Per germline, CDR1 DFQATT and CDR2 SNEGSKA (reference sequence). J gave up 8 bases and V 0 bases, and 7 bases lay outside the gene matches. CDR3 in DNA: TGCAGTGCTAGAGAAGCGGGGCTTACGAAGCAGTACTTC. Residues: CSAREAGLTKQYF.

This clonotype has just a few counts. The V gene is TRBV7-2, the J gene TRBJ1-2; the D gene is possibly TRBD1 (5 bases). The V and J ends lost 7 bases and 7 bases respectively, with 16 bases between them. This CDR3 has 13 residues. Per the germline V gene, CDR1 is SGHTA and CDR2 is FQGNSA. This CDR3 is CASTDTGPAGYTF. CDR3 sequence (DNA): TGTGCCAGCACCGACACGGGACCAGCTGGCTACACCTTC.

CDR3 DNA sequence: TGCAGTGCTAGATACCGTCTTCTAGCGGGAGTTTGGTCCGGGGAGCTGTTTTTT. The encoded protein is CSARYRLLAGVWSGELFF. The genes are TRBV20-1 and TRBJ2-2, with 10 bases that match TRBD2. V shed 2 bases and J 6 bases; nucleotides not matched to a gene: 15. CDR3 size: 18 residues. The V gene's germline CDR1 is DFQATT and CDR2 SNEGSKA (reference sequence).

This rearrangement joins TRBV7-9 to TRBJ2-1, with 8 bases that match TRBD2. This CDR3 is built from 16 residues. V gave up 5 bases and J gave up 2 bases; unmatched junction bases: 8. In germline, CDR1 is SEHNR, CDR2 FQNEAQ (reference sequence). CDR3 DNA sequence: TGTGCCAGCAGCACAACTAGCGGTCGAACCTACAATGAGCAGTTCTTC. It encodes CASSTTSGRTYNEQFF.

The chain couples TRBV12-3 or TRBV12-4 to TRBJ2-3; 15 bases line up with TRBD2. This CDR3 spans 17 amino acids. Trimming at V came to 6 bases and at J to 4 bases, leaving 8 bases not matched to a gene. DNA of the CDR3: TGTGCCAGCAGCGGACTAGCGGGGGGGCATAGTGCAGATACGCAGTATTTT. Translating gives CASSGLAGGHSADTQYF.